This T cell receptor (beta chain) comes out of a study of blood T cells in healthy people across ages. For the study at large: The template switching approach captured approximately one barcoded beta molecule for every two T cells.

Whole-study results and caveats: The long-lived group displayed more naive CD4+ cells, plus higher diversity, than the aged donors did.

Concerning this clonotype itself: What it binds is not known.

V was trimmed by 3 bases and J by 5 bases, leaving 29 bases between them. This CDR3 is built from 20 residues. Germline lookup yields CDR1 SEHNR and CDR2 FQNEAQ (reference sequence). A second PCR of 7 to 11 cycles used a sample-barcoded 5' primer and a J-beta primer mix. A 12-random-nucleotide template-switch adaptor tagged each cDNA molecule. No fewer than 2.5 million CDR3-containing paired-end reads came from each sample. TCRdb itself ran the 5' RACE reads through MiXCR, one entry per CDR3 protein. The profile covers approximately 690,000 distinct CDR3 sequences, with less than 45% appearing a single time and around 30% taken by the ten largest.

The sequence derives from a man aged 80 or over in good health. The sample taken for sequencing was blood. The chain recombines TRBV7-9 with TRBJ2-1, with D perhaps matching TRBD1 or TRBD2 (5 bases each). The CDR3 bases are TGTGCCAGCAGCTTTTCGTTGAACGCATGGGACCAAACTATCAACAATGAGCAGTTCTTC. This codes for CASSFSLNAWDQTINNEQFF.